The next 17 T cell receptor beta chains were all read from a single sample in a study of blood T cell repertoires in COVID-19. Sequencing used immunoSEQ multiplex PCR; TCRdb keeps in-frame clones, though not all of them. The sample has about 270,000 clones; around 93% are singletons. Input material: PBMCs or T cells enriched from blood (not recorded which). The receptor set was obtained from a man aged 35-49 years who had been exposed to COVID-19.

The chain combines TRBV7-9 with TRBJ2-5; 8 bases align to TRBD2. Germline CDR1 and CDR2: SEHNR and FQNEAQ (reference sequence). This CDR3 is 15 amino acids long. Unmatched junction bases numbered 9, after V lost 5 bases and J lost 4 bases. CDR3 nucleotide sequence: TGTGCCAGCAGCCCCACTGCGGGAGGAGGAGAGACCCAGTACTTC. Translation: CASSPTAGGGETQYF.

CDR3 amino acids: CASSPRSGNTIYF. CDR3 nucleotides: TGTGCCAGCAGCCCTCGGTCTGGAAACACCATATATTTT. The V and J genes are TRBV9 and TRBJ1-3, with no clear D. The germline CDR1 and CDR2 sequences are SGDLS and YYNGEE. The CDR3 has 13 amino acids. V was trimmed by 4 bases and J by 1 base, leaving 6 bases between them.

This chain links TRBV28 with TRBJ1-5; no definite D call. V was clipped by 7 bases and J by 7 bases, with 11 bases between them. The CDR3 extends over 12 amino acids. Germline CDR1 and CDR2: MDHEN and SYDVKM. As DNA, the CDR3 is TGTGCCAGCACTAAATTGGGCCAGCCCCAGCATTTT. The encoded protein is CASTKLGQPQHF.

The rearrangement joins TRBV11-3 to TRBJ2-7, with D tentatively TRBD1 (5 bases). This CDR3 region has 14 residues. The V end was cut by 2 bases, the J end by 2 bases, with 10 bases between. CDR1 SGHNT and CDR2 YENEEA come from the germline V gene. The CDR3 DNA follows: TGTGCCAGCAGCTTAACAGGATCGACCTACGAGCAGTACTTC. Translated: CASSLTGSTYEQYF.

The gene calls are TRBV15 and TRBJ2-3; possibly TRBD1 for D (7 bases). Germline V gene lookup returns CDR1 LNHNV and CDR2 YYDKDF (reference sequence). The V end lost 1 base, the J end lost 1 base, and 9 bases lay between the germline ends. The CDR3 is 15 residues long. CDR3 sequence: CATSRGRGGTDTQYF. CDR3 sequence (DNA): TGTGCCACCAGCAGAGGCAGGGGGGGCACAGATACGCAGTATTTT.

The chain links TRBV7-3 to TRBJ2-5; 16 nucleotides align to TRBD2. CDR3 length: 16 residues. Germline CDR1 and CDR2: SGHTA and FQGTGA. The junction had 5 bases not matched to a gene; V was cut back by 5 bases and J by 5 bases. Here the CDR3 reads CASSTGTSGRGETQYF. CDR3 in DNA: TGTGCCAGCAGCACCGGGACTAGCGGGAGGGGGGAGACCCAGTACTTC.

This CDR3 is CASRPQGSGELFF. CDR3 DNA sequence: TGTGCCAGCAGGCCCCAGGGTTCCGGGGAGCTGTTTTTT. J is TRBJ2-2 and V is TRBV13, with D possibly being TRBD1 (5 bases). The CDR3 totals 13 residues. Trimming took off 6 bases at V and 6 bases at J, with 11 bases between the two ends. In germline, CDR1 is PRHDT, CDR2 FYEKMQ (reference sequence).

The chain uses TRBV20-1 and TRBJ1-5; no definite D call. CDR1 is DFQATT and CDR2 is SNEGSKA in the germline V gene (reference sequence). Trimming stripped 3 bases from V and 4 bases from J, with 16 bases between. The CDR3 is 15 amino acids. This CDR3 reads CSASDGLHYNQPQHF. The CDR3 bases are TGCAGTGCTAGTGACGGGTTGCACTATAATCAGCCCCAGCATTTT.

The rearrangement links TRBV27 to TRBJ2-7, with 13 bases that match TRBD2. The CDR3 has 15 residues. From germline, CDR1 is MNHEY and CDR2 SMNVEV (reference sequence). Trimming took 4 bases from V and 4 from J; bases not matched to a gene: 4. As DNA, the CDR3 is TGTGCCAGCAGTTACGGACTAGCGGGGGAATACGAGCAGTACTTC. This translates into CASSYGLAGEYEQYF.

This clone was found once. This chain joins TRBV7-6 and TRBJ1-3, with unresolved D. Trimming pared 1 base from V and 3 bases from J, leaving 10 bases between. The CDR3 spans 15 residues. CDR1 and CDR2 (germline): SGHVS, FNYEAQ. In nucleotides, the CDR3 is TGTGCCAGCAGCTTAGGGCGAGGGATTGGAAACACCATATATTTT. This translates into CASSLGRGIGNTIYF.

This clone occurred once. The chain is built from TRBV7-9 and TRBJ2-7; no firm D call. In germline, CDR1 is SEHNR, CDR2 FQNEAQ (reference sequence). The CDR3 is 12 amino acids. V dropped 9 bases and J dropped 1 base, with 10 bases sitting between them. The CDR3 sequence: CARNGCSYEQYF. As DNA, the CDR3 is TGTGCCAGGAACGGTTGTTCCTACGAGCAGTACTTC.

The chain is built from TRBV28 and TRBJ1-4; 7 bases are a match to TRBD1. The length of the CDR3 is 18 residues. Germline V gene sequence: CDR1 MDHEN, CDR2 SYDVKM. The ends lost 1 base at V and 8 bases at J; junction bases unmatched: 16. In nucleotides, the CDR3 is TGTGCCAGCAGTTTATCCAAAGACCGACAGGGACGGAAGGAAAAACTGTTTTTT. Translated, it gives CASSLSKDRQGRKEKLFF.

The V and J genes are TRBV7-3 and TRBJ1-1, with 9 nucleotides matching TRBD1. This CDR3 region has 14 residues. Germline CDR1 is SGHTA and CDR2 is FQGTGA. V lost 6 bases, J lost 4 bases, and 6 bases stayed unmatched. CDR3 coding DNA: TGTGCCAGCAGTTTCGGGACAGGGAGCACTGAAGCTTTCTTT. Its translation: CASSFGTGSTEAFF.

The chain uses TRBV19 and TRBJ2-1; 12 bases align to TRBD2. Germline trimming cut 8 bases from V and 7 bases from J; bases unmatched to any gene: 3. Germline-derived CDR1 and CDR2 are LNHDA and SQIVND (reference sequence). The CDR3 has 13 amino acids. This CDR3 reads CASRLAGGNEQFF. DNA for the CDR3: TGTGCCAGTCGCCTAGCGGGAGGGAATGAGCAGTTCTTC.

This chain uses TRBV6-5 with TRBJ2-5, with 9 bases lining up with TRBD1. This CDR3 is 14 amino acids long. CDR1 is MNHEY, CDR2 SVGAGI, per germline. The V gene end was trimmed by 6 bases and the J gene end by 4 bases; junction bases not matched to a gene: 6. The CDR3 DNA reads TGTGCCAGCAGAAGACAGGGGGGGAGAGAGACCCAGTACTTC. This gives the protein CASRRQGGRETQYF.

The chain carries TRBV19 and TRBJ2-1; 9 bases line up with TRBD1. Germline values: CDR1 LNHDA, CDR2 SQIVND (reference sequence). The trim removed 7 bases at V and 11 bases at J, leaving 12 bases unmatched. This CDR3 region has 14 residues. DNA of the CDR3: TGTGCCAGTACCTCCACGGGGGACAGGGTTAAGCAGTTCTTC. Protein: CASTSTGDRVKQFF.

The sample holds a few counts of this clone. Other DNA sequences in this specimen translate into the identical CDR3. The chain recombines TRBV6-1 with TRBJ2-7; D is unclear. The germline CDR1 and CDR2 sequences are MNHNS and SASEGT. The CDR3 consists of 12 residues. V lost 3 bases and J 0 bases, leaving 3 bases between the germline ends. CDR3 sequence reads: CASSDSSYEQYF. In nucleotides, the CDR3 is TGTGCCAGCAGTGACAGCTCCTACGAGCAGTACTTC.